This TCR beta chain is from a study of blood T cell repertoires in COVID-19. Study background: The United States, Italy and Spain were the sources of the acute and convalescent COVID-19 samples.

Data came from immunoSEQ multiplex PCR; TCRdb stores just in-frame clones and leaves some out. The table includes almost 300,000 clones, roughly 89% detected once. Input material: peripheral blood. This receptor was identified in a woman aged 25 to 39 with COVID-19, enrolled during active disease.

In nucleotides, the CDR3 is TGTGCCATCAGTGAGTCTGCCCTCAGCTATGGCTACACCTTC. Protein: CAISESALSYGYTF. The genes are TRBV10-3 and TRBJ1-2, with D uncertain. V was clipped by 0 bases and J by 4 bases, with 9 bases between them. Germline-derived CDR1 and CDR2 are ENHRY and SYGVKD. The CDR3 is 14 residues long.